This T cell receptor beta chain is from a study of T-cell reconstitution after alpha-beta-depleted transplantation in children. This clonotype has just a few counts. Germline-derived CDR1 and CDR2 are SGHAT and FQNNGV. The CDR3 is 15 amino acids. The germline V and J ends were trimmed by 2 bases and 0 bases, with 11 bases remaining between them. Molecular barcoding with unique molecular identifiers was used for the TCRbeta library. One entry per CDR3 protein results from TCRdb running MiXCR on the PCR reads. The sample holds more than 400,000 distinct CDR3 sequences, about an eighth seen once. Source: PBMCs, mostly from graft donor cells, taken 180 days after TCRalphabeta/CD19-depleted stem cell transplant. This receptor was identified in a female patient between 2 and 15 years old who had a stem cell transplant for aplastic anemia, so the T cells may come from the graft donor. The rearrangement uses TRBV11-2 and TRBJ2-7, with D perhaps matching TRBD1 (6 bases). The CDR3 region is CASSLRTVISYEQYF. The CDR3 nucleotides are TGTGCCAGCAGCTTACGGACAGTAATCTCCTACGAGCAGTACTTC.